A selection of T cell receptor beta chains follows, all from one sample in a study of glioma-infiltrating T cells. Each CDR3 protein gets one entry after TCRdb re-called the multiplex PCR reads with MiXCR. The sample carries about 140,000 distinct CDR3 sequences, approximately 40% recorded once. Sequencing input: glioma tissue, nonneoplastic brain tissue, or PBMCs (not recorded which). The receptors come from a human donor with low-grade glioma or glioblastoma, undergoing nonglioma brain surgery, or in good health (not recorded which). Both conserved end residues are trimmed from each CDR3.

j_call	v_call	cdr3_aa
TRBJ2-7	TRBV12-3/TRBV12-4	ASSTGRGDEQY
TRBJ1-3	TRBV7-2	ASSFGGGNTIY
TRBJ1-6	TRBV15	ATSRDPIGYNSPLH
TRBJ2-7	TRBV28	ASSRKGYEQY
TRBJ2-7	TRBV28	ASSGTPNYEQY
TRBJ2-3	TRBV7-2	AISFDRTSTDTQY
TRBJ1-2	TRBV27	ASRSGDGYT
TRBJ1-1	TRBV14	ASSRTMDTEAF
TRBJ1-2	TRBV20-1	SAKQGAGYGYT
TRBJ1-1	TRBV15	ATSRGRGAEAF
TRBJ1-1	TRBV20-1	SARAGGSMNTEAF
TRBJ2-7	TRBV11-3	ASSLEISSSYEQY
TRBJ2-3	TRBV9	ASSVEGGGGRSDTQY
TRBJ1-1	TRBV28	ASSPDRGRNTEAF
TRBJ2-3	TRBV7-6	ASSRRGEEADTQY
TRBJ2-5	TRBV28	ASSSTPSGTGAETQY
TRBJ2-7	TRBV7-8	ASSATTLSYEQY
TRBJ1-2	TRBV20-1	SAKDRQNYGYT
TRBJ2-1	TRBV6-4	ASSKAGAGDEQF
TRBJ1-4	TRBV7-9	ASSLDEKLF
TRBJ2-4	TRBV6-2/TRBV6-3	ASSRTGELAKNIQY
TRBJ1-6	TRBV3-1	ASSQEMKGNSPLH